The clone carrying this TCR beta chain was counted only a few times. The antigen remains unidentified. This sample is part of a study of early T cells in non-severe SARS-CoV-2 infection. In the study overall: Chains stayed unpaired after sequencing of bulk RNA from unsorted whole blood. Regarding the study as a whole: Anti-spike CD8 responses were favored by VDJdb matching, which missed private and CD4 specificities.

Trimming pared 3 bases from V and 0 bases from J, leaving 15 bases between. CDR3 length: 17 amino acids. From germline, CDR1 is WSHSY and CDR2 SAAADI. Unique molecular identifiers were affixed to single, distinct cDNA molecules. TCRdb itself ran the 5' RACE reads through MiXCR, one entry per CDR3 protein. The sample lists about 29,000 distinct CDR3 sequences; approximately 5.4% were seen once. The rearrangement links TRBV10-2 to TRBJ2-1; D may be TRBD2 (7 bases). The sequence derives from an adult who was a healthcare worker with PCR-confirmed SARS-CoV-2 infection or an uninfected control (not recorded which). Specimen: whole blood. CDR3 in DNA: TGCGCCAGCAGTGAAAGTGGGCGGGGGCTCTCCTACAATGAGCAGTTCTTC. This translates into CASSESGRGLSYNEQFF.